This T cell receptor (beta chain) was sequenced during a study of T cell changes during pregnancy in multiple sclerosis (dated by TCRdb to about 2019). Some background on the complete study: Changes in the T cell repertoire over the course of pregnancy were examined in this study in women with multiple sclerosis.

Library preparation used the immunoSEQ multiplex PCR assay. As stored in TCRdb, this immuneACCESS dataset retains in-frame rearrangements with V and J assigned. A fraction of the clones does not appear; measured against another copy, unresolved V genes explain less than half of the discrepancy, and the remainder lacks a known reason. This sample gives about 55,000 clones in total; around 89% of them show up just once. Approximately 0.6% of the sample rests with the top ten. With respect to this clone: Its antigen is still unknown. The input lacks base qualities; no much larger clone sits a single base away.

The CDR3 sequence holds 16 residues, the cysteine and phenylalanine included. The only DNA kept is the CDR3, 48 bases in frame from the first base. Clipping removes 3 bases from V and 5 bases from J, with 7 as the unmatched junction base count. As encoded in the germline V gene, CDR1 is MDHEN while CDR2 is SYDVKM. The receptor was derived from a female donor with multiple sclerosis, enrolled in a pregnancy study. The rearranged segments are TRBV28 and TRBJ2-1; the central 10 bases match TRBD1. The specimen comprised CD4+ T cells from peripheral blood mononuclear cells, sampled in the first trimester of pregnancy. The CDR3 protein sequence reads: CASSLGQGPPDNEQFF. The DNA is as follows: TGTGCCAGCAGTTTGGGACAGGGGCCTCCGGACAATGAGCAGTTCTTC.